This is a list of T cell receptor beta chains from one sample in a study of glioma-infiltrating T cells after dendritic cell vaccination. Repertoires were generated with immunoSEQ multiplex PCR, while TCRdb's copy carries only in-frame clones and drops some. This sample has tens of thousands of clones, with around 85% found just once. The material sequenced was blood, taken before dendritic cell vaccination. These receptors were collected from a human donor with glioblastoma. The CDR3 runs from the conserved cysteine through the conserved F or W. Each record gives: J gene, D gene, clone size, V gene, CDR3 protein, CDR3 DNA. The D gene is left open where the match is weak. Clone sizes are given selectively: once, few, many, or a class where the clone is expanded.

J: TRBJ2-1
D: TRBD2
size: once
V: TRBV7-8
CDR3: CASSLGVHASGSATSYNEQFF
DNA: TGTGCCAGCAGCTTAGGGGTTCATGCTAGCGGGAGTGCGACGTCCTACAATGAGCAGTTCTTC

J: TRBJ2-3
D: TRBD1
size: -
V: TRBV15
CDR3: CATSTGRGLADTQYF
DNA: TGTGCCACCAGCACCGGAAGGGGGCTCGCAGATACGCAGTATTTT

J: TRBJ1-3
D: TRBD1
size: -
V: TRBV2
CDR3: CASSEARVGGISSGNTIYF
DNA: TGTGCCAGCAGTGAAGCGCGGGTAGGGGGCATTAGCTCTGGAAACACCATATATTTT

J: TRBJ2-7
D: -
size: -
V: TRBV7-9
CDR3: CASSLGTYEQYF
DNA: TGTGCCAGCAGCTTAGGTACCTACGAGCAGTACTTC

J: TRBJ2-3
D: TRBD2
size: -
V: TRBV7-8
CDR3: CASSLAGSGDTQYF
DNA: TGTGCCAGCAGCTTAGCGGGTAGCGGGGATACGCAGTATTTT

J: TRBJ2-5
D: -
size: -
V: TRBV5-4
CDR3: CASSPKGGRSQETQYF
DNA: TGTGCCAGCAGCCCAAAGGGGGGGCGGAGCCAAGAGACCCAGTACTTC

J: TRBJ1-2
D: -
size: -
V: TRBV6-6
CDR3: CASSPGQNYGYTF
DNA: TGTGCCAGCAGTCCAGGGCAAAACTATGGCTACACCTTC

J: TRBJ2-1
D: TRBD2
size: -
V: TRBV4-2
CDR3: CASRRGLAGGGGYNEQFF
DNA: TGTGCCAGCCGAAGGGGGCTAGCGGGAGGTGGGGGATACAATGAGCAGTTCTTC

J: TRBJ1-1
D: -
size: -
V: TRBV7-3
CDR3: CASSLTDRQNTEAFF
DNA: TGTGCCAGCAGCTTAACGGACAGACAGAACACTGAAGCTTTCTTT

J: TRBJ2-7
D: -
size: -
V: TRBV4-2
CDR3: CASSQDRGWNHEQYF
DNA: TGTGCCAGCAGCCAAGATCGAGGGTGGAACCACGAGCAGTACTTC

J: TRBJ2-5
D: TRBD1
size: -
V: TRBV4-1
CDR3: CASRGQGGGETQYF
DNA: TGCGCCAGCAGGGGACAGGGGGGAGGAGAGACCCAGTACTTC

J: TRBJ1-2
D: TRBD1
size: -
V: TRBV7-2
CDR3: CASSFGQGDGYTF
DNA: TGTGCCAGCAGCTTTGGACAGGGAGATGGCTACACCTTC

J: TRBJ1-2
D: TRBD1
size: -
V: TRBV7-3
CDR3: CASSYRQGHGYTF
DNA: TGTGCCAGCAGTTACCGACAGGGCCATGGCTACACCTTC

J: TRBJ1-2
D: -
size: -
V: TRBV6-1
CDR3: CASSEPRTAINTF
DNA: TGTGCCAGCAGCGAGCCGAGGACAGCGATCAACACCTTC

J: TRBJ2-7
D: -
size: -
V: TRBV7-9
CDR3: CASSPRGGAYEQYF
DNA: TGTGCCAGCAGCCCAAGAGGGGGGGCCTACGAGCAGTACTTC

J: TRBJ2-1
D: -
size: -
V: TRBV7-2
CDR3: CASSLWDFSVGEQFF
DNA: TGTGCCAGCAGCCTCTGGGACTTTTCAGTAGGTGAGCAGTTCTTC

J: TRBJ2-7
D: TRBD1
size: few
V: TRBV7-9
CDR3: CASSFRDRDYEQYF
DNA: TGTGCCAGCAGCTTCCGGGACAGGGATTACGAGCAGTACTTC

J: TRBJ2-7
D: -
size: few
V: TRBV5-1
CDR3: CASSLAKGGPDGEQYF
DNA: TGCGCCAGCAGCTTGGCCAAAGGAGGACCGGACGGCGAGCAGTACTTC

J: TRBJ2-7
D: TRBD1
size: once
V: TRBV27
CDR3: CASSLRDRGREQYF
DNA: TGTGCCAGCAGTTTAAGGGACAGGGGGCGTGAGCAGTACTTC

J: TRBJ2-7
D: -
size: -
V: TRBV7-9
CDR3: CASSPYEDYEQYF
DNA: TGTGCCAGCAGCCCCTATGAAGACTACGAGCAGTACTTC

J: TRBJ2-1
D: -
size: once
V: TRBV5-1
CDR3: CASSLKGDGDEQFF
DNA: TGCGCCAGCAGCTTAAAGGGGGATGGCGATGAGCAGTTCTTC